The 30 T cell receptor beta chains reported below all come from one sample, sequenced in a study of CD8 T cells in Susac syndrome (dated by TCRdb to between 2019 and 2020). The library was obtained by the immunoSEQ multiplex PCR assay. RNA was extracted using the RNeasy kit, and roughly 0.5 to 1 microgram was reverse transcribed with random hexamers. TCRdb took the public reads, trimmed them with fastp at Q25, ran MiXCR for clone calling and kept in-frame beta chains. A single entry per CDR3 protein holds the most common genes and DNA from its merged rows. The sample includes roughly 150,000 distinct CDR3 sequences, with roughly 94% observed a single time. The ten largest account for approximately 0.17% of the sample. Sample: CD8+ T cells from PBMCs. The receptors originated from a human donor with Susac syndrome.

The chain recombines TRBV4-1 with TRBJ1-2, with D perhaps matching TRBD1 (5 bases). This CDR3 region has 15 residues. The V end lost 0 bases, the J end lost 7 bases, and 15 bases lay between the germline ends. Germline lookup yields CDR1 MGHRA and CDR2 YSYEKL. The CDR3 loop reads CASSQERGFPGGYTF. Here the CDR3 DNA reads TGCGCCAGCAGCCAAGAGAGGGGCTTCCCCGGTGGCTACACCTTC.

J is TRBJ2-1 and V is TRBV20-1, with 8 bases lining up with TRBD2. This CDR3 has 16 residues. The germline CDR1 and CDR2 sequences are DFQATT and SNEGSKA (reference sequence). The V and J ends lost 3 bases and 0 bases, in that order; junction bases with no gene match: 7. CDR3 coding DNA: TGCAGTGCTAGTGACCAGCGGGAGAGCTCCTACAATGAGCAGTTCTTC. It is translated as CSASDQRESSYNEQFF.

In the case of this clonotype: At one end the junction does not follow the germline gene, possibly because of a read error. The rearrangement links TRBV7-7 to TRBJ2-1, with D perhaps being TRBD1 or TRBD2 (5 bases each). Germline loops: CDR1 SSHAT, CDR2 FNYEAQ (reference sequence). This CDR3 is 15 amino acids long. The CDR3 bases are TGTGCTAGCAGCTTAGATAGAGGGGTAAACAATGAGCAGTTCTTC. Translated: CASSLDRGVNNEQFF.

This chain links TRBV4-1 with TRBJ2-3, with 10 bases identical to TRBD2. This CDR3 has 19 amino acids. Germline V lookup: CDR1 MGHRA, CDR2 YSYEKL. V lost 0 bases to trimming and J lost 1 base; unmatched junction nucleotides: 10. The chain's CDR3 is CASSQEPSGSWDRTDTQYF. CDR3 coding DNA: TGCGCCAGCAGCCAAGAGCCTAGCGGGAGTTGGGACCGCACAGATACGCAGTATTTT.

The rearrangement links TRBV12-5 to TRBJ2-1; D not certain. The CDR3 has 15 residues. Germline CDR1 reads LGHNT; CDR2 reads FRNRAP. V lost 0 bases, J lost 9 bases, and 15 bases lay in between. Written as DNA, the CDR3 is TGTGCTAGTGGTTTGGTATCGGGTCTAGGTGTTGAGCAGTTCTTC. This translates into CASGLVSGLGVEQFF. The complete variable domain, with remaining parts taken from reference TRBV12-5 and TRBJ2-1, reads DARVTQTPRHKVTEMGQEVTMRCQPILGHNTVFWYRQTMMQGLELLAYFRNRAPLDDSGMPKDRFSAEMPDATLATLKIQPSEPRDSAVYFCASGLVSGLGVEQFFGPGTRLTVL.

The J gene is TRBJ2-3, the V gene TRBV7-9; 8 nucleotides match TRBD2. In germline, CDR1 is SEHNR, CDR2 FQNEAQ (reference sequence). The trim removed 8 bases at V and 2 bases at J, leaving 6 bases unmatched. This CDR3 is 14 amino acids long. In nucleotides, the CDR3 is TGTGCCAGCGATGGGACTAGTCACACAGATACGCAGTATTTT. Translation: CASDGTSHTDTQYF.

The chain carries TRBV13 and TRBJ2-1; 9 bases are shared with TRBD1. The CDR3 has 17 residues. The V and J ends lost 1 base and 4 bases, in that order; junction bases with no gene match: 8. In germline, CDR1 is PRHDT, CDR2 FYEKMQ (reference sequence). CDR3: CASSLARDRAFYNEQFF. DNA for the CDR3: TGTGCCAGCAGCTTAGCTCGGGACAGGGCCTTTTACAATGAGCAGTTCTTC.

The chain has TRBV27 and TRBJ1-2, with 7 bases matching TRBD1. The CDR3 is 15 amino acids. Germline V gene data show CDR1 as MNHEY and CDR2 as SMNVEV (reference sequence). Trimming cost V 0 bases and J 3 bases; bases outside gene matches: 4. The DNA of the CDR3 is TGTGCCAGCAGTTTATCGAAAGGGGGCTACTATGGCTACACCTTC. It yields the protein CASSLSKGGYYGYTF.

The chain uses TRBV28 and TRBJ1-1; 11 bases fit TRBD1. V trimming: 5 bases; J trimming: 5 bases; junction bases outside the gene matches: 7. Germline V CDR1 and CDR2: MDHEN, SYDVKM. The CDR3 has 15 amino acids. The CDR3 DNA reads TGTGCCAGCAGTCCATGGACAGGGGGCTGGACTGAAGCTTTCTTT. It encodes CASSPWTGGWTEAFF.

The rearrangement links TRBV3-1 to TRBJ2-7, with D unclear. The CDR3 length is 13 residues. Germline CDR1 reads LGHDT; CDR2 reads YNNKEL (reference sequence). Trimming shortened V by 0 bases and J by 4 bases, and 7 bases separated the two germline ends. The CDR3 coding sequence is TGTGCCAGCAGCCAAGAATGGTTATACGAGCAGTACTTC. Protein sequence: CASSQEWLYEQYF.

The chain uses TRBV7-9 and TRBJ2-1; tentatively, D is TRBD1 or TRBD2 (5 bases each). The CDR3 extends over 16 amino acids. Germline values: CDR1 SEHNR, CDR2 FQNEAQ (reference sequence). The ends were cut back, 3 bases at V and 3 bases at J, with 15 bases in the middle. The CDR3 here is CASSFRGRPYYNEQFF. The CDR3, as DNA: TGTGCCAGCAGCTTTCGGGGCAGGCCATACTACAATGAGCAGTTCTTC. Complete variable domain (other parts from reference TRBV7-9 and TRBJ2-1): DTGVSQNPRHKITKRGQNVTFRCDPISEHNRLYWYRQTLGQGPEFLTYFQNEAQLEKSRLLSDRFSAERPKGSFSTLEIQRTEQGDSAMYLCASSFRGRPYYNEQFFGPGTRLTVL.

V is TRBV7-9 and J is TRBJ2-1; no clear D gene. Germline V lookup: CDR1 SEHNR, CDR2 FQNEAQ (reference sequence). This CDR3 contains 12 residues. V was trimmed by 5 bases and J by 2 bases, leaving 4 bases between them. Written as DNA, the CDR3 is TGTGCCAGCAGCGAGACCTACAATGAGCAGTTCTTC. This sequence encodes CASSETYNEQFF.

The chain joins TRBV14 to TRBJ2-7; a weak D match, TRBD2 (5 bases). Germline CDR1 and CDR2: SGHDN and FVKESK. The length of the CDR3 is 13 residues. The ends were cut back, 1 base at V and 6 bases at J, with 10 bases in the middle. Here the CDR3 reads CASSQVPAGEQYF. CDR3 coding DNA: TGTGCCAGCAGCCAAGTACCGGCGGGCGAGCAGTACTTC.

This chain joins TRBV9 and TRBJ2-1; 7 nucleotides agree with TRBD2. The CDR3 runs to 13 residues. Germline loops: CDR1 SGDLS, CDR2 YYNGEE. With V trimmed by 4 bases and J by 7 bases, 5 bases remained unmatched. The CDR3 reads CASSRSSGNEQFF. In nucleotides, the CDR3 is TGTGCCAGCAGCCGTTCTAGCGGAAATGAGCAGTTCTTC.

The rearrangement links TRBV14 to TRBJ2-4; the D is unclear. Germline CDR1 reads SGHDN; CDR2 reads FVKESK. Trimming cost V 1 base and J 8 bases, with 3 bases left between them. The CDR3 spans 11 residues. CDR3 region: CASSQGDIQYF. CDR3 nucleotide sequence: TGTGCCAGCAGCCAAGGTGACATTCAGTACTTC.

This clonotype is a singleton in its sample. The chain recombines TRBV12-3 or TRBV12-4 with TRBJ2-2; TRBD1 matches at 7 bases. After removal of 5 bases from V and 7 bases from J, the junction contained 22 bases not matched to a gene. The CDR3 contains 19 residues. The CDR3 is CASSPRTGQGRRINGELFF. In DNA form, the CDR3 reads TGTGCCAGCAGTCCTAGGACAGGCCAGGGACGCCGAATAAACGGGGAGCTGTTTTTT.

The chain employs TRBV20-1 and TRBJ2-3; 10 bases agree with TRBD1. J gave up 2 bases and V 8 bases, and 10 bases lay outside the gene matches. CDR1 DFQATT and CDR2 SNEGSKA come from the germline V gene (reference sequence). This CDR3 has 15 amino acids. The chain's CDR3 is CSTSATGGITDTQYF. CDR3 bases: TGCAGTACCAGCGCGACAGGGGGCATCACAGATACGCAGTATTTT.

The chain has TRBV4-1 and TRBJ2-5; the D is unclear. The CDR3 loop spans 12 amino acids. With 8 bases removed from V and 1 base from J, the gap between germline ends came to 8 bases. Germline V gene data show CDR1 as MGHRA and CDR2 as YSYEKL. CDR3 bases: TGCGCCAGCGCAGACACCCAAGAGACCCAGTACTTC. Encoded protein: CASADTQETQYF.

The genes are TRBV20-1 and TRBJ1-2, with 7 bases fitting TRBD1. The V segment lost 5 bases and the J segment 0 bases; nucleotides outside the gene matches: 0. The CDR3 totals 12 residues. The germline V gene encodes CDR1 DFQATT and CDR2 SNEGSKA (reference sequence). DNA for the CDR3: TGCAGTGCTGGGACAGCTAACTATGGCTACACCTTC. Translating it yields CSAGTANYGYTF.

CDR3 coding DNA: TGTGCCAGTAGTCTCGAGAACCGATGGTGGGATACGCAGTATTTT. This sequence encodes CASSLENRWWDTQYF. The rearrangement uses TRBV19 and TRBJ2-3; D is unclear. Germline V gene data show CDR1 as LNHDA and CDR2 as SQIVND (reference sequence). Trimming stripped 5 bases from V and 6 bases from J, with 18 bases between. The CDR3 sequence is 15 residues long.

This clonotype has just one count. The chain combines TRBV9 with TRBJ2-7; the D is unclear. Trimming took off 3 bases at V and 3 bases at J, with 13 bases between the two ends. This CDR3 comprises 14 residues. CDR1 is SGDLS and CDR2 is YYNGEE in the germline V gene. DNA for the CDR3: TGTGCCAGCAGCGGAAGACATGGTAGCTACGAGCAGTACTTC. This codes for CASSGRHGSYEQYF.

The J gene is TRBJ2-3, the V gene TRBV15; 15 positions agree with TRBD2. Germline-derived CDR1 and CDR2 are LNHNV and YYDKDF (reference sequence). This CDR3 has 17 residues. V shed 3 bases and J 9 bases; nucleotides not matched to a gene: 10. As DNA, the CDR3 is TGTGCCACCAGCAGGCCGGGACTAGCGGGAGGTGGTATGACGCAGTATTTT. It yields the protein CATSRPGLAGGGMTQYF.

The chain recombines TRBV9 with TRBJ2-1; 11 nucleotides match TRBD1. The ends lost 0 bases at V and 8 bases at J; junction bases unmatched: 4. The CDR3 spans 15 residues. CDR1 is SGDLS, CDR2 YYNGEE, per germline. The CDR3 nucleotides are TGTGCCAGCAGCGTAGTTGGGACAGGGGGGGATGAGCAGTTCTTC. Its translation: CASSVVGTGGDEQFF.

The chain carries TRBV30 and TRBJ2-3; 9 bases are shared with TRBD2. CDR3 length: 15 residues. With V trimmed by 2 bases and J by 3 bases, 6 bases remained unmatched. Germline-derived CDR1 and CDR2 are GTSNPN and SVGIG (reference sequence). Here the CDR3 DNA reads TGTGCCTGGAGTAAGGGACTAGCTCTAACAGATACGCAGTATTTT. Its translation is CAWSKGLALTDTQYF.

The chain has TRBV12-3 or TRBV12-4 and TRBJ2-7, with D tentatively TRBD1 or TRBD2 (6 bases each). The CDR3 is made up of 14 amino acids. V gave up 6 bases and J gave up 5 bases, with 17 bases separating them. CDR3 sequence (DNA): TGTGCCAGCAGCTACCCGTGGGGGGCGAACGAGCAGTACTTC. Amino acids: CASSYPWGANEQYF.

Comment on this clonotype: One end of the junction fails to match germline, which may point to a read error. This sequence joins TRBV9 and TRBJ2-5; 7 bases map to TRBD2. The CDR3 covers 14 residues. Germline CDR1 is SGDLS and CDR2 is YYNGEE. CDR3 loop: CASSLGTTQDTQYF. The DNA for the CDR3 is TGTGCCAGCAGCCTCGGGACTACCCAAGATACCCAGTACTTC.

Written as DNA, the CDR3 is TGCAGTGCTAGCAAGGAGGGGGTCAATCAGCCCCAGCATTTT. This sequence encodes CSASKEGVNQPQHF. The chain couples TRBV20-1 to TRBJ1-5, with D perhaps matching TRBD1 (6 bases). V gave up 3 bases and J gave up 3 bases, with 12 bases separating them. This CDR3 is built from 14 residues. Germline V CDR1 and CDR2: DFQATT, SNEGSKA (reference sequence).

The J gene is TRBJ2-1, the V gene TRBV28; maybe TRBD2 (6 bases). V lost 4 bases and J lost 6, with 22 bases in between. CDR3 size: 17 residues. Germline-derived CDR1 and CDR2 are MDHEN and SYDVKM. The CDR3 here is CASSSPEVAAQTNEQFF. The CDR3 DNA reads TGTGCCAGCAGTTCCCCAGAGGTAGCGGCCCAAACCAATGAGCAGTTCTTC.

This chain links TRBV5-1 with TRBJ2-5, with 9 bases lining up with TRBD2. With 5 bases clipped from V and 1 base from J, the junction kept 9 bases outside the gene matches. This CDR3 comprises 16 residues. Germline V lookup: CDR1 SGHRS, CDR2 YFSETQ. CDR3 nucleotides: TGCGCCAGCAGGCAAATGGCGGGAGGGCCCCAAGAGACCCAGTACTTC. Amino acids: CASRQMAGGPQETQYF. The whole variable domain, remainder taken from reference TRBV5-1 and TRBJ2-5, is KAGVTQTPRYLIKTRGQQVTLSCSPISGHRSVSWYQQTPGQGLQFLFEYFSETQRNKGNFPGRFSGRQFSNSRSEMNVSTLELGDSALYLCASRQMAGGPQETQYFGPGTRLLVL.

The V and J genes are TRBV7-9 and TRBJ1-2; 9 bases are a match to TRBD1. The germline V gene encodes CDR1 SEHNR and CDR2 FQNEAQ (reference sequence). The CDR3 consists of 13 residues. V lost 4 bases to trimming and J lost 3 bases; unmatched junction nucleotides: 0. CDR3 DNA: TGTGCCAGCAGCTGGACAGGGGACTATGGCTACACCTTC. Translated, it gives CASSWTGDYGYTF. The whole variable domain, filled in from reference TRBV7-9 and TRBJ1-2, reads DTGVSQNPRHKITKRGQNVTFRCDPISEHNRLYWYRQTLGQGPEFLTYFQNEAQLEKSRLLSDRFSAERPKGSFSTLEIQRTEQGDSAMYLCASSWTGDYGYTFGSGTRLTVV.